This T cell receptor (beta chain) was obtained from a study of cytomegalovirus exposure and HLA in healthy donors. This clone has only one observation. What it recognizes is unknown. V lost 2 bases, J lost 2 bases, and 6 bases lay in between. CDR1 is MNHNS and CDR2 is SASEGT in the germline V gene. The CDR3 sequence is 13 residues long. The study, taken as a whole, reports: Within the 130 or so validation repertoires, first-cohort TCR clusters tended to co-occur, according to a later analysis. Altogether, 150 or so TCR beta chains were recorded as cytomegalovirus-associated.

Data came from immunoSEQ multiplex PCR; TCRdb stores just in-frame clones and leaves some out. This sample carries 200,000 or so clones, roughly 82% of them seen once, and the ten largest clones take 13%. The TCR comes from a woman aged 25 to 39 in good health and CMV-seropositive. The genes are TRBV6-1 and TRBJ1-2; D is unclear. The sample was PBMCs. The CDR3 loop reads CASSERGNYGYTF. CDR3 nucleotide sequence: TGTGCCAGCAGTGAAAGAGGAAACTATGGCTACACCTTC.